What follows are 10 T cell receptor beta chains derived from one specimen sequenced in a study of cytomegalovirus exposure and HLA in healthy donors. It was with 60 Vbeta and 13 Jbeta primers that the PCR ran. Repertoires were generated with immunoSEQ multiplex PCR, while TCRdb's copy carries only in-frame clones and drops some. The data contain 110,000 to 150,000 clones, 70% to 85% of them singletons. The sequencing input was PBMCs. The source is a woman aged 55-69 years in good health and CMV-seropositive.

The J gene is TRBJ2-3, the V gene TRBV21-1; the table's D gene call, TRBD2, was not cross checked with the DNA. TRBV21-1 is an annotated pseudogene. The CDR3 runs 15 residues. The CDR3 sequence is CASTRRGGITDTQYF. CDR3 DNA: TGTGCCAGCACCAGGAGGGGGGGGATCACAGATACGCAGTATTTT.

The chain couples TRBV28 to TRBJ2-1; no reliable D call. The V gene lost 6 bases and the J gene lost 6 bases, with 15 bases spanning the gap. The germline V gene encodes CDR1 MDHEN and CDR2 SYDVKM. The CDR3 sequence is 14 residues long. The chain's CDR3 is CASSQTLVPNEQFF. CDR3 nucleotide sequence: TGTGCCAGCAGCCAGACTCTAGTCCCCAATGAGCAGTTCTTC.

The V call is TRBV30, the J call TRBJ1-4, with D perhaps matching TRBD1 (5 bases). Germline V lookup: CDR1 GTSNPN, CDR2 SVGIG (reference sequence). The ends were cut back, 3 bases at V and 1 base at J, with 9 bases in the middle. The CDR3 has 14 amino acids. The CDR3 loop is CAWRPGLTNEKLFF. As DNA, the CDR3 is TGTGCCTGGAGACCAGGGCTAACTAATGAAAAACTGTTTTTT. The entire variable domain, with the rest obtained from reference TRBV30 and TRBJ1-4, is as follows: SQTIHQWPATLVQPVGSPLSLECTVEGTSNPNLYWYRQAAGRGLQLLFYSVGIGQISSEVPQNLSASRPQDRQFILSSKKLLLSDSGFYLCAWRPGLTNEKLFFGSGTQLSVL.

The chain carries TRBV7-8 and TRBJ1-2; 8 bases are shared with TRBD1. The CDR3 consists of 14 residues. The ends lost 5 bases at V and 2 bases at J; junction bases unmatched: 4. Germline V gene lookup returns CDR1 SGHVS and CDR2 FQNEAQ. CDR3 in amino acids: CASSAGGSNYGYTF. CDR3 in DNA: TGTGCCAGCAGCGCAGGGGGCTCAAACTATGGCTACACCTTC.

The chain uses TRBV10-3 and TRBJ2-6; 12 bases map to TRBD2. There are 18 residues in the CDR3. Unmatched junction bases numbered 5, after V lost 5 bases and J lost 0 bases. Germline lookup yields CDR1 ENHRY and CDR2 SYGVKD. CDR3 nucleotides: TGTGCCATCAGTTTCGGACTAGCGGGATACTCTGGGGCCAACGTCCTGACTTTC. This encodes CAISFGLAGYSGANVLTF.

The V and J genes are TRBV2 and TRBJ2-1, with D perhaps matching TRBD1 (6 bases). V lost 6 bases and J lost 2, with 32 bases in between. Germline V gene data show CDR1 as SNHLY and CDR2 as FYNNEI. CDR3 length: 21 amino acids. DNA for the CDR3: TGTGCCAGCAGGCCTCCCTCTGGGGGCGCCCGGTCCGTAGCGACCTACAATGAGCAGTTCTTC. Translating gives CASRPPSGGARSVATYNEQFF. The full variable domain, its missing parts supplied by reference TRBV2 and TRBJ2-1, is EPEVTQTPSHQVTQMGQEVILRCVPISNHLYFYWYRQILGQKVEFLVSFYNNEISEKSEIFDDQFSVERPDGSNFTLKIRSTKLEDSAMYFCASRPPSGGARSVATYNEQFFGPGTRLTVL.

The chain joins TRBV7-2 to TRBJ2-7, with TRBD2 identical over 11 bases. Germline V gene data show CDR1 as SGHTA and CDR2 as FQGNSA. The CDR3 is 17 amino acids. The ends lost 1 base at V and 6 bases at J; junction bases unmatched: 11. The CDR3 spells CASSLVGSGRAGGEQYF. CDR3 sequence (DNA): TGTGCCAGCAGCTTAGTGGGTAGCGGGAGGGCAGGAGGCGAGCAGTACTTC.

The sample holds a few counts of this clone. This chain links TRBV7-9 with TRBJ2-3, with no clear D. V was trimmed by 5 bases and J by 0 bases, leaving 3 bases between them. The CDR3 runs 12 residues. Germline CDR1 SEHNR, CDR2 FQNEAQ (reference sequence). This CDR3 is CASSLSTDTQYF. In DNA, the CDR3 is TGTGCCAGCAGCCTGAGCACAGATACGCAGTATTTT.

J is TRBJ1-1 and V is TRBV13; 9 nucleotides match TRBD1. The CDR3 is made up of 12 amino acids. Germline V gives CDR1 PRHDT, CDR2 FYEKMQ (reference sequence). V lost 4 bases, J lost 7 bases, and 1 base stayed unmatched. The CDR3 DNA sequence: TGTGCCAGCAGCTGGACAGGGGTTGAAGCTTTCTTT. Translation: CASSWTGVEAFF.

This rearrangement joins TRBV6-5 to TRBJ2-1; 8 positions agree with TRBD1. The CDR3 runs 15 residues. V was clipped by 4 bases and J by 7 bases; unmatched bases: 9. CDR1 and CDR2 from the germline V gene are MNHEY and SVGAGI. CDR3 region: CASSLTGTGINEQFF. The CDR3 DNA reads as TGTGCCAGCAGTTTAACCGGGACAGGTATTAATGAGCAGTTCTTC.